This T cell receptor (beta chain) was profiled in a study of CD8+ T cells in alopecia areata. Germline V CDR1 and CDR2: SQVTM, ANQGSEA. This CDR3 contains 18 residues. The V end lost 4 bases, the J end lost 0 bases, and 23 bases lay between the germline ends. Findings and limits, study-wide: Possibly as an HLA-related effect, TCR sharing across patients appeared less clear than in mice.

RNA extraction was followed by reverse transcription into cDNA, which acted as the sequencing template. TCRdb's table, derived via immunoSEQ multiplex PCR, lists solely in-frame clones and lacks some. The sample holds fewer than 250,000 clones, 60% seen once. Treatment specified: oral pan-JAK inhibitor, 5-10 mg twice daily. About this clone: The antigen is unknown.

This sequence was found in a human donor with alopecia areata. This specimen was CD4+ T cells sorted from blood, taken at week 24, from a patient treated with tofacitinib. The chain couples TRBV29-1 to TRBJ2-3; either TRBD1 or TRBD2 may supply D (5 bases each). For the CDR3, the DNA is TGCAGCGTTGCATCACCCTTCGGGGCGATCGTTAGCACAGATACGCAGTATTTT. Translated: CSVASPFGAIVSTDTQYF.